Listed here are 19 T cell receptor beta chains from one sample, sequenced in a study of cytomegalovirus exposure and HLA in healthy donors. This PCR relied on a set of 60 Vbeta primers and 13 Jbeta primers. Only in-frame clones appear in the TCRdb table, and some are missing; sequencing was by immunoSEQ multiplex PCR. The sample gives 120,000 or so clones, around 80% of which show up once; roughly 11% is in the top ten. Material for sequencing was PBMCs. These receptors were taken from a man aged 25 to 40 in good health and CMV-seropositive.

The V call is TRBV25-1, the J call TRBJ2-7; D not resolved. Germline V gene data show CDR1 as MGHDK and CDR2 as SYGVNS. This CDR3 has 11 amino acids. The V gene lost 4 bases and the J gene lost 4 bases, with 5 bases spanning the gap. CDR3 DNA: TGTGCCAGCAGTGGAACATACGAGCAGTACTTC. Protein: CASSGTYEQYF.

This clone was observed a few times. The gene calls are TRBV7-9 and TRBJ2-7, with 7 bases aligning to TRBD1. Trimming cost V 6 bases and J 3 bases; bases outside gene matches: 14. CDR3 size: 16 residues. The germline gives CDR1 SEHNR, CDR2 FQNEAQ (reference sequence). As DNA, the CDR3 is TGTGCCAGCAGTCTACTGCACAGGGGACGAAGCTACGAGCAGTACTTC. This sequence encodes CASSLLHRGRSYEQYF.

This clone was observed a single time. At one boundary the junction diverges from the germline segment, which might be a read error. The V gene is TRBV28, the J gene TRBJ2-1; TRBD2 might be the D (6 bases). This CDR3 comprises 11 residues. Germline-derived CDR1 and CDR2 are MDHEN and SYDVKM. Here the CDR3 reads CASSSGLLQLF. The CDR3 DNA reads TGTGCCAGCAGTTCCGGACTATTGCAGCTCTTC.

The genes are TRBV30 and TRBJ2-1; 9 nucleotides agree with TRBD2. The CDR3 extends over 19 amino acids. V was clipped by 1 base and J by 3 bases; unmatched bases: 16. Germline lookup yields CDR1 GTSNPN and CDR2 SVGIG (reference sequence). The CDR3 DNA reads TGTGCCTGGAGTGGTGGTTGGCTAGCGGGACCGAGGGGCTACAATGAGCAGTTCTTC. Encoded protein: CAWSGGWLAGPRGYNEQFF. The full variable domain, with the rest looked up from reference TRBV30 and TRBJ2-1, is SQTIHQWPATLVQPVGSPLSLECTVEGTSNPNLYWYRQAAGRGLQLLFYSVGIGQISSEVPQNLSASRPQDRQFILSSKKLLLSDSGFYLCAWSGGWLAGPRGYNEQFFGPGTRLTVL.

This sequence joins TRBV5-1 and TRBJ2-7; D perhaps matches TRBD1 (6 bases). This CDR3 has 14 residues. Germline V lookup: CDR1 SGHRS, CDR2 YFSETQ. Trimming cost V 1 base and J 5 bases, with 13 bases left between them. CDR3 loop: CASSLNQGHNEQYF. The CDR3 nucleotides read TGCGCCAGCAGCTTGAATCAGGGGCACAACGAGCAGTACTTC.

The chain has TRBV13 and TRBJ2-1; a weak D match, TRBD2 (6 bases). V was clipped by 0 bases and J by 8 bases, with 11 bases between them. There are 14 residues in the CDR3. Looked up from germline, CDR1 is PRHDT and CDR2 is FYEKMQ (reference sequence). Here the CDR3 DNA reads TGTGCCAGCAGCTTAGGGGGCAGGGAGGATGAGCAGTTCTTC. This codes for CASSLGGREDEQFF. The full variable domain, with the rest looked up from reference TRBV13 and TRBJ2-1, is AAGVIQSPRHLIKEKRETATLKCYPIPRHDTVYWYQQGPGQDPQFLISFYEKMQSDKGSIPDRFSAQQFSDYHSELNMSSLELGDSALYFCASSLGGREDEQFFGPGTRLTVL.

This clone came up once. The V call is TRBV27, the J call TRBJ1-2, with D perhaps matching TRBD1 (5 bases). V lost 6 bases and J 7 bases, leaving 18 bases between the germline ends. Germline V gene lookup returns CDR1 MNHEY and CDR2 SMNVEV (reference sequence). CDR3 length: 14 residues. The CDR3 nucleotides are TGTGCCAGCAGCCAACGACAGTATCGCCCTGGCTACACCTTC. It encodes CASSQRQYRPGYTF.

This clone appeared a single time. The chain combines TRBV5-1 with TRBJ2-3, with D perhaps TRBD2 (6 bases). Trimming pared 5 bases from V and 0 bases from J, leaving 16 bases between. The CDR3 runs 16 residues. Germline V gives CDR1 SGHRS, CDR2 YFSETQ. Here the CDR3 DNA reads TGCGCCAGCAGTTTTAACCGGGACTTGAGCACAGATACGCAGTATTTT. It is translated as CASSFNRDLSTDTQYF.

This sequence joins TRBV18 and TRBJ2-7; the match to TRBD2 covers 7 bases. The germline V gene encodes CDR1 KGHSH and CDR2 LQKENI. V trimming: 6 bases; J trimming: 3 bases; junction bases outside the gene matches: 8. The CDR3 length is 14 residues. CDR3: CASSTAGLNYEQYF. The CDR3 DNA reads as TGTGCCAGCTCGACAGCGGGACTTAACTACGAGCAGTACTTC.

V gene TRBV10-3 combines with J gene TRBJ2-7; TRBD2 matches at 11 bases. The V gene's germline CDR1 is ENHRY and CDR2 SYGVKD. There are 14 residues in the CDR3. Germline trimming cut 6 bases from V and 5 bases from J; bases unmatched to any gene: 6. The CDR3 DNA is TGTGCCATCAGAGCGGGACTAGCGGTCGACGAGCAGTACTTC. Its translation is CAIRAGLAVDEQYF.

The chain's CDR3 is CASSLGLADFMNEQFF. CDR3 nucleotides: TGCGCCAGCAGCCTGGGACTAGCCGATTTCATGAATGAGCAGTTCTTC. This sequence joins TRBV5-1 and TRBJ2-1; 9 bases align to TRBD2. The CDR3 contains 16 residues. Germline V gives CDR1 SGHRS, CDR2 YFSETQ. The V segment lost 4 bases and the J segment 7 bases; nucleotides outside the gene matches: 12.

This chain uses TRBV6-5 with TRBJ2-3; 11 bases are shared with TRBD2. V lost 2 bases and J lost 1; bases outside the gene matches: 2. CDR1 and CDR2 (germline): MNHEY, SVGAGI. The CDR3 totals 16 residues. As DNA, the CDR3 is TGTGCCAGCAGTTACGGACTAGCGGGCGGCACAGATACGCAGTATTTT. Translating gives CASSYGLAGGTDTQYF.

The chain carries TRBV6-1 and TRBJ1-5, with a tentative D call TRBD1 (6 bases). Germline assignment: CDR1 MNHNS and CDR2 SASEGT. Trimming removed 4 bases at V and 0 bases at J, with 10 bases between. This CDR3 has 15 amino acids. CDR3: CASSVGRGSNQPQHF. The DNA of the CDR3 is TGTGCCAGCAGTGTCGGCAGGGGTAGCAATCAGCCCCAGCATTTT.

The genes are TRBV4-3 and TRBJ2-7; TRBD2 matches 10 bases. Trimming at V came to 0 bases and at J to 6 bases, leaving 11 bases not matched to a gene. The CDR3 is 17 amino acids. The V gene's germline CDR1 is LGHNA and CDR2 YSLEER. The CDR3 DNA sequence: TGCGCCAGCAGCCAAGACTCGGCTAGCGGGAGCCCCGGCGAGCAGTACTTC. This gives the protein CASSQDSASGSPGEQYF.

The V call is TRBV4-3, the J call TRBJ2-3; the D gene is possibly TRBD1 (5 bases). The CDR3 is made up of 15 amino acids. CDR1 and CDR2 (germline): LGHNA, YSLEER. The ends were cut back, 1 base at V and 2 bases at J, with 10 bases in the middle. The CDR3 DNA reads as TGCGCCAGCAGCCAAGGTCAGGGTAACACAGATACGCAGTATTTT. It translates to CASSQGQGNTDTQYF.

This clone has a single count. The chain links TRBV9 to TRBJ1-5; 7 bases agree with TRBD1. CDR1 and CDR2 from the germline V gene are SGDLS and YYNGEE. V lost 3 bases and J lost 0; bases outside the gene matches: 3. The CDR3 spans 15 residues. The CDR3 sequence: CASSAGTDSNQPQHF. The CDR3 nucleotides read TGTGCCAGCAGCGCTGGGACAGATAGCAATCAGCCCCAGCATTTT.

The chain carries TRBV30 and TRBJ1-5; unclear D gene. This CDR3 region has 16 residues. Trimming removed 0 bases at V and 2 bases at J, with 14 bases between. The germline V gene encodes CDR1 GTSNPN and CDR2 SVGIG (reference sequence). The CDR3 reads CAWSVGQAGGNQPQHF. Here the CDR3 DNA reads TGTGCCTGGAGTGTAGGGCAGGCGGGTGGCAATCAGCCCCAGCATTTT. Full variable domain (missing parts from reference TRBV30 and TRBJ1-5): SQTIHQWPATLVQPVGSPLSLECTVEGTSNPNLYWYRQAAGRGLQLLFYSVGIGQISSEVPQNLSASRPQDRQFILSSKKLLLSDSGFYLCAWSVGQAGGNQPQHFGDGTRLSIL.

The chain is built from TRBV2 and TRBJ2-1, with 8 nucleotides matching TRBD1. CDR3 length: 15 amino acids. Germline CDR1 and CDR2: SNHLY and FYNNEI. Germline trimming cut 6 bases from V and 0 bases from J; bases unmatched to any gene: 4. This CDR3 is CASSSGQGSYNEQFF. The CDR3 DNA reads TGTGCCAGCAGCTCTGGACAGGGCTCCTACAATGAGCAGTTCTTC. The variable domain in full, completed from reference TRBV2 and TRBJ2-1, reads EPEVTQTPSHQVTQMGQEVILRCVPISNHLYFYWYRQILGQKVEFLVSFYNNEISEKSEIFDDQFSVERPDGSNFTLKIRSTKLEDSAMYFCASSSGQGSYNEQFFGPGTRLTVL.

The rearrangement links TRBV6-6 to TRBJ1-5; D gene ambiguous. V lost 6 bases to trimming and J lost 1 base, with 10 bases between them. Per the germline V gene, CDR1 is MNHNY and CDR2 is SVGAGI (reference sequence). The CDR3 runs to 14 residues. Written as DNA, the CDR3 is TGTGCCAGCAGAGAGGGCGGGAGCAATCAGCCCCAGCATTTT. Its translation: CASREGGSNQPQHF.